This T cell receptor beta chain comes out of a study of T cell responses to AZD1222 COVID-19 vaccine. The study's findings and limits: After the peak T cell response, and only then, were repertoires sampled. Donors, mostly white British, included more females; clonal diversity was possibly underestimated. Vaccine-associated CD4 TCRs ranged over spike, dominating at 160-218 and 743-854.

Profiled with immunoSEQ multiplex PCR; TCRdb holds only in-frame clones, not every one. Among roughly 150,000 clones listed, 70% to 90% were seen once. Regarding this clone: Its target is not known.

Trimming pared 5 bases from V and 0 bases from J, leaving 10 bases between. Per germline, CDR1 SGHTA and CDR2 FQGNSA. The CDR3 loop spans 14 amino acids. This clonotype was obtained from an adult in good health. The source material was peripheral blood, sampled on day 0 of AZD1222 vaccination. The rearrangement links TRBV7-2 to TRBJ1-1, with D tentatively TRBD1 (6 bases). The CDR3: CASSRRGLNTEAFF. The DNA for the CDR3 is TGTGCCAGCAGCCGCAGGGGACTGAACACTGAAGCTTTCTTT.